This TCR beta chain appears in the sequencing data of a study of identifying expanded T cells in peripheral blood. General study findings and limits: Two-week clone count variance significantly increased as total template count grew. Technical replicates showed roughly 1.2 changed clones; roughly two weeks 15 to 20; four weeks 19.

As concerns this clone: As yet, its antigen is unknown.

CDR1 and CDR2 (germline): MRHNA, SNTAGT. J lost 5 bases, V lost 3 bases, and 10 bases had no gene match. CDR3 length: 16 amino acids. The repertoire was sequenced with immunoSEQ multiplex PCR; TCRdb's copy has only in-frame clones and lacks some. The sample holds about 78,000 clones, 84% seen once. Healthy donors had no documented immune events, such as infections, while sampled. The sequenced material came from blood. J is TRBJ1-2 and V is TRBV6-4, with TRBD1 identical over 9 bases. The TCR was taken from a person aged 18 to 70 in good health. The CDR3 here is CASSEYPGQGPYGYTF. CDR3 nucleotides: TGTGCCAGCAGTGAGTACCCTGGACAGGGGCCGTATGGCTACACCTTC.